This TCR beta chain is from a study of cytomegalovirus exposure and HLA in healthy donors (dated by TCRdb to about 2017). Describing the broader study: In an earlier analysis of 550 to 750 of the donors, around 290 Gb of sequence data and 90 million to 130 million unique TCR beta sequences from 150 million to 200 million T cells were reported. About 320 gigabases of sequencing data and tens of millions of unique TCR sequences were included in an early release covering several hundred HLA-typed donors. Of the roughly 400 genotyped donors, over 70% fell in the genetic ancestry cluster associated with self-reported Caucasian donors. The study aimed to test whether cataloging public T cell receptors could reveal signatures of past pathogen exposure. The study used immunosequencing to profile the T cell repertoires of 666 subjects and linked those repertoires to cytomegalovirus serostatus. In addition to the first cohort of roughly 670 subjects, a separate validation cohort of 130 or so different subjects was used. To predict cytomegalovirus infection status, the study brought together high-throughput TCR immunosequencing, statistical association of individual TCRs with disease status, and machine learning. In a later analysis, previously published TCR beta repertoires from 500 to 750 donors were re-analyzed and high-resolution HLA genotyping was added so that TCR occurrence patterns could be studied. Rather than drawing on any new phenotypic data, the later analysis identified candidate immune exposures from TCR beta sequences and the way those sequences occurred across donors. To decide whether each TCR beta V gene segment behaved as functional or pseudogenic, an earlier analysis of several hundred of the donors relied on high-throughput TCR beta sequencing. Donor age, sex, ethnicity and CMV serostatus were collected together with the repertoire data. Genome-wide SNP genotypes for about 65% of the 666 donors were used in a later genetic analysis, which treated that subset as a discovery cohort. All discovery cohort repertoires had been generated on a single sequencing platform. HLA typing included class I and class II loci at four-digit resolution. Typing coverage varied by locus: roughly 629-630 donors for A, B, C, DRB1 and DQB1; roughly 510 for DQA1; about 600 for DPA1; roughly 450 for DPB1. Four or five DR-DQ haplotypes were handled as single units for association and clustering, since linkage in the cohort was strong. Among under 450 genotyped donors of the cohort, an average of about 240,000 unique TCR beta nucleotide sequences were sequenced per donor, approximately 20% of them non-productive. General findings and caveats noted by the study authors: The study gave a list of some 150 TCR beta chains associated with cytomegalovirus. The authors suggested that the approach could potentially be generalized to other disease states and immunological phenotypes. In an earlier analysis of approximately 590 of the donors, most TCR beta V segments appeared in productive rearrangements about 87% or about 30% of the time, broadly matching IMGT annotations. The classifier was reported to diagnose cytomegalovirus status with high specificity and sensitivity in both the original and validation cohorts. An association between a missense DCLRE1C variant and V-gene and J-gene trimming of TCR beta chains was found in a later genetic analysis and replicated in an independent cohort. A later genetic analysis reported fewer N-insertions in productive TCRs among donors in an Asian-associated ancestry cluster than the roughly 700-donor mean. Roughly uniform sequencing depth across donors was assumed in presence/absence analyses, although this assumption may not hold. A few of the identified cytomegalovirus-associated TCR beta chains were confirmed in vitro to be specific for cytomegalovirus antigens. Linkage disequilibrium might explain the correlated functional status among segregating V segments, but an unknown experimental factor could not be ruled out. A group of highly shared sequence variants was considered likely to be a technical artifact of the sequencing pipeline. A further reported finding was that TCR beta sequences accurately predicted the HLA-A and HLA-B alleles for most subjects in the first cohort. Roughly 15 rarely observed V segments, including chromosome 9 orphons, were excluded from the earlier analysis of 550 to 700 of the donors because counts were too low. Because the 87-base-pair reads could not distinguish some IMGT-functional V segments, including TRBV6-2 and TRBV6-3, those segments were excluded. CMV serostatus was the only immune exposure information available for the cohort. Because HLA typing was unavailable for some donors at each locus, only the typed subset was used in association tests. A later analysis found that most CMV-associated TCR beta chains appeared HLA-restricted, with HLA associations seemingly driven largely by CMV exposure. In a later analysis, HLA-associated TCR beta chains showed more clonal expansion and lower generation probabilities than non-associated chains that were equally common. Several of the top co-occurrence clusters appeared to be linked to parvovirus B19, influenza, CMV and Epstein-Barr virus, according to a later analysis. The cohort was sequenced for TCR beta chains only, and without alpha or paired-chain data the features that could be detected were limited. A later analysis found that TCR association rates varied across HLA loci, with DRB1 alleles showing the most associated TCRs and HLA-C alleles the fewest. Specific HLA alleles were associated with around 18,000 TCR beta sequences at a false discovery rate of 0.05 in a later analysis. Across donors, most TCR sequences were observed very rarely, whereas some public TCRs were present in many individuals. When HLA alleles, especially DR and DQ, strongly co-occurred, attributing TCR associations to individual alleles was difficult.

The cohort comprised 550 to 700 healthy bone marrow donors. Cohort members were all nominally healthy when sampled, although unrecorded immune exposures were likely present. The donor tested CMV seropositive and was one of the 289 seropositive cohort members. Every donor gave a peripheral blood sample, and the peripheral blood mononuclear cells from that sample were used for TCR beta sequencing. The Qiagen DNeasy Blood Extraction Kit was used to extract genomic DNA from the blood cell samples. As to this clone: The antigen it binds to is not known. No much larger clone is present one base from it, and per-base qualities are unavailable.

CDR1 is given as SGHVS and CDR2 as FNYEAQ, both from the germline V gene. The CDR3, from cysteine to phenylalanine, totals 18 residues. Just CDR3 DNA is preserved here, 54 bases in frame from base 1. Trimming leaves V shorter by 5 bases and J shorter by 1 base, with the junction holding 6 bases beyond the gene matches. The library was built by means of the immunoSEQ multiplex PCR assay. A mixture of 60 forward primers for TCR Vbeta segments and 13 reverse primers for TCR Jbeta segments was used in the multiplex PCR. The CDR3 region of rearranged TCR beta genes was amplified from genomic DNA by a multiplex PCR assay. The amplified TCR beta libraries were sequenced on the Illumina HiSeq System as 87-base-pair reads. The paper's processing steps were these. A later analysis tallied around 80 million unique TCR beta chains across the 660 or so repertoires, and some 12 million of those chains were shared by two or more donors. Raw reads were error-corrected and collapsed into unique sequences by a nearest-neighbor algorithm in which closely related sequences were merged to remove PCR and sequencing errors. To assign V, D and J gene segments, CDR3 sequences were aligned to IMGT reference sequences. Each retained sequence needed at least a six-nucleotide match to both a V gene segment and a J gene segment. Rearrangements were classified as productive when the CDR3 lacked stop codons and remained in frame with V and J, and all other rearrangements were classified as non-productive. CDR3 was defined according to IMGT convention as the region running from the second conserved V-encoded cysteine to the conserved J-encoded phenylalanine. Sequences without an unambiguous match to a single V gene segment were excluded from the earlier analysis of about 600 of the donors. In an earlier analysis of approximately 610 of the donors, V segments were called functional above 56.7% productive rearrangements and were called segregating when the between-donor standard deviation exceeded 5%. A statistical classification framework was built to diagnose cytomegalovirus status from the catalog of TCR beta chain sequences. In a later analysis, TCR nucleotide sequences were compared against IMGT/GENE-DB human TR gene sequences so that V and J genes could be assigned. A later analysis assigned CDR3 sequences and most-parsimonious VDJ recombination scenarios with the TCRdist pipeline. A later analysis defined each TCR beta chain by its CDR3 amino acid sequence plus V-gene family, and excluded reads lacking a unique V-gene family. To address suspected cross-contamination and a sequencing artifact, a later analysis removed approximately 590 highly shared, low-generation-probability nucleotide sequences. In a later analysis, a clonal expansion index was calculated for each public chain from normalized within-repertoire ranks of inferred template counts. In a later analysis, generation probabilities were computed with a VDJ recombination model fitted to out-of-frame rearrangements, and the resulting probabilities were checked against IGoR. A later analysis scored TCR-TCR, TCR-HLA and TCR-CMV co-occurrence with hypergeometric tests, applying a repertoire-size bias correction to TCR pairs. A later analysis estimated false discovery rates by permuting HLA or CMV assignments 20 times. A later analysis grouped co-occurring TCRs with DBSCAN, adding TCRdist sequence similarity when clustering within HLA-allele-positive subsets. For co-occurrence clustering, repertoires with fewer than 30,000 or more than 120,000 public chains were excluded, along with roughly 5 repertoires with anomalous nucleotide sharing. In TCRdb, the immuneACCESS table is reduced to in-frame sequences with V and J assigned. These tables do not hold every clone; where another copy was compared, an unresolved V gene accounts for under half, and the others remain unexplained. The D gene and trimming were derived from the DNA, and the V and J assignments and clone size from that table. Within this sample are 80,000 to 95,000 clones, with about 74% of them counted one time only. Together, the top ten hold over 12% of the sample.

Sequencing input: PBMCs. This clonotype was obtained from a woman aged 45-65 years in good health and CMV-seropositive. This sequence uses TRBV7-6 and TRBJ2-6; a stretch of 12 junction bases matches TRBD2. The CDR3 protein sequence reads: CASSGGLAGQSGANVLTF. The DNA sequence is as follows: TGTGCCAGCAGCGGGGGACTAGCGGGCCAGTCTGGGGCCAACGTCCTGACTTTC. Reference TRBV7-6 and TRBJ2-6 genes cover what lies past the CDR3, so the full variable domain is GAGVSQSPRYKVTKRGQDVALRCDPISGHVSLYWYRQALGQGPEFLTYFNYEAQQDKSGLPNDRFSAERPEGSISTLTIQRTEQRDSAMYRCASSGGLAGQSGANVLTFGAGSRLTVL.